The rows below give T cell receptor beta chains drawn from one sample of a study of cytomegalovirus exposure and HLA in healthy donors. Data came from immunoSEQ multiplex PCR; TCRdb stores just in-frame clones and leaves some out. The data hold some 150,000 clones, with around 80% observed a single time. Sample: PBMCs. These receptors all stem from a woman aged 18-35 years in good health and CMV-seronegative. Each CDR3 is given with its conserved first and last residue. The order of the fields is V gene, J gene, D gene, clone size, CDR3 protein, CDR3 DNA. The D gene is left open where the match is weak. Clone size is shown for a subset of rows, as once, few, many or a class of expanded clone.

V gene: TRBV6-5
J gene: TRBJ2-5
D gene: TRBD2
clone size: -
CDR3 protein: CASSYSRLAGTQYF
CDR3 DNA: TGTGCCAGCAGTTACTCGAGACTAGCGGGGACCCAGTACTTC

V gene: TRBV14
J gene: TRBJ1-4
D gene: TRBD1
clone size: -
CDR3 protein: CASSLRTGATTNEKLFF
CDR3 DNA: TGTGCCAGCAGCCTCCGGACAGGTGCTACAACTAATGAAAAACTGTTTTTT

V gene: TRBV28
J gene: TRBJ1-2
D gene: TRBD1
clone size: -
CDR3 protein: CASSPGQNYYGYTF
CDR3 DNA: TGTGCCAGCAGTCCGGGACAGAACTACTATGGCTACACCTTC

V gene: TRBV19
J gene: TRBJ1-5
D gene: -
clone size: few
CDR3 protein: CASSTMAQRPQHF
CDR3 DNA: TGTGCCAGTAGCACTATGGCCCAGAGGCCCCAGCATTTT

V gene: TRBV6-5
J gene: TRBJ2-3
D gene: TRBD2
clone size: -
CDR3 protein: CASSRTSGGVVAQYF
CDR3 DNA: TGTGCCAGCAGTAGGACTAGCGGGGGGGTAGTCGCGCAGTATTTT

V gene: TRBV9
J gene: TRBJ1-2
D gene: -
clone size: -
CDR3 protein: CASSAYGYTF
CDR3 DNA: TGTGCCAGCAGCGCTTATGGCTACACCTTC

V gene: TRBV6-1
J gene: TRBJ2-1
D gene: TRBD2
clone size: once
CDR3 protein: CASSASGGWGEQFF
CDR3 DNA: TGTGCCAGCAGTGCTAGCGGGGGGTGGGGGGAGCAGTTCTTC

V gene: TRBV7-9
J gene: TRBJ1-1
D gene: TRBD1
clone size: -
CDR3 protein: CASSQETGKAFF
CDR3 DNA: TGTGCCAGCAGCCAAGAGACAGGGAAAGCTTTCTTT

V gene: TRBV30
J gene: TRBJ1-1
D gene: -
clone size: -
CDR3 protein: CAWKTSPLAEVAFF
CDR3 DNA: TGTGCCTGGAAAACCTCCCCTCTGGCCGAGGTGGCTTTCTTT

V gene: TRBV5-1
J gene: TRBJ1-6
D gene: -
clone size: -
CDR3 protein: CASSSGRYSNSPLHF
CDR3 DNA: TGCGCCAGCAGCTCCGGCAGGTATTCGAATTCACCCCTCCACTTT

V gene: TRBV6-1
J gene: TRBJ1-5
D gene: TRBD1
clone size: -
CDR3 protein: CASSGQGRRAYSNQPQHF
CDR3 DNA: TGTGCCAGCAGTGGACAGGGCCGCCGAGCTTATAGCAATCAGCCCCAGCATTTT

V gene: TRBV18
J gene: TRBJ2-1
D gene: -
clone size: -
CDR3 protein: CASSPSTGQFF
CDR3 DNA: TGTGCCAGCTCACCATCAACAGGGCAGTTCTTC

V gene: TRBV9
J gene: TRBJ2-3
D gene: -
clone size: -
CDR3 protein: CASSVIQGSADTQYF
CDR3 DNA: TGTGCCAGCAGCGTAATACAGGGATCCGCAGATACGCAGTATTTT